Given below is one T cell receptor (beta chain) in context. These data originate in a study of blood T cell repertoires in COVID-19. Study summary: PBMCs, B-cell-depleted T cells, or T cells were the source of the cDNA or gDNA that made up the material.

In the source study's methods: Nucleated cell counts were estimated from reference gene primer amplification. Using immunoSEQ multiplex PCR, the repertoire was profiled, and TCRdb retains in-frame clones only, with some absent. The V and J calls and clone size are taken from that table; D and trimming were inferred from the DNA. The sample carries some 130,000 clones, 79% recorded once. Germline V gives CDR1 SEHNR, CDR2 FQNEAQ (reference sequence). CDR3 size: 16 residues. V was cut by 4 bases and J by 8 bases, with 21 bases left in between. The chain carries TRBV7-9 and TRBJ1-3; a weak D match, TRBD1 (5 bases). The sample was peripheral blood. The TCR comes from a woman of 80 years or more with acute or convalescent COVID-19. The CDR3 DNA reads as TGTGCCAGCAGCTCCTCCTTGGGGCAGGGTATAGACACCATATATTTT. As protein: CASSSSLGQGIDTIYF.